This TCR beta chain is drawn from a study of immune evolution from preneoplasia to lung adenocarcinoma. CDR3 length: 15 amino acids. Germline loops: CDR1 SGHRS, CDR2 YFSETQ. V was shortened by 1 base and J by 0 bases, with 8 bases between the two germline ends. This clone was seen once. Measured with immunoSEQ multiplex PCR; TCRdb has only the in-frame clones, and not every one. The sample consists of 15,000 or so clones, roughly 85% of them appearing once. The specimen sequenced was FFPE lung adenocarcinoma in situ tissue. The chain couples TRBV5-1 to TRBJ1-3; D unclear. This TCR came from an older donor with lung adenocarcinoma. The CDR3 region has the DNA TGCGCCAGCAGCTTGAACCCCAGCTCTGGAAACACCATATATTTT. It codes for CASSLNPSSGNTIYF.